A selection of T cell receptor beta chains follows, all from one sample in a study of shared clonotypes between healthy human individuals. Sequencing was performed with immunoSEQ multiplex PCR; in TCRdb, only in-frame clones are kept and a portion is missing. In the table there are about 1 million clones, around 74% of which are singletons. Source material: memory CD4+ T cells sorted from blood. The source is a man aged 18 to 29 in good health. Both conserved end residues are part of each CDR3. Each record gives: clone size, D gene, V gene, J gene, CDR3 protein, CDR3 DNA. D genes are given only for firm matches. Part of the rows lack a size; the others show once, few, many or a class for expanded clones.

once	.	TRBV29-1	TRBJ2-2	CSVDRGNTGELFF	TGCAGCGTTGATAGGGGAAACACCGGGGAGCTGTTTTTT
.	.	TRBV5-1	TRBJ1-1	CASSLTGLNTEAFF	TGCGCCAGCAGCTTGACAGGCTTGAACACTGAAGCTTTCTTT
few	.	TRBV28	TRBJ2-7	CATRGYHEQYF	TGTGCCACTAGGGGTTATCACGAGCAGTACTTC
.	.	TRBV5-1	TRBJ1-5	CASSEQGSSNQPQHF	TGCGCCAGCAGCGAACAGGGTTCTAGCAATCAGCCCCAGCATTTT
.	.	TRBV5-1	TRBJ1-1	CASSSSGHEGTEAFF	TGCGCCAGCAGCTCTTCGGGGCATGAGGGCACTGAAGCTTTCTTT
.	.	TRBV7-8	TRBJ2-1	CASSLAGMRLYEQFF	TGTGCCAGCAGCTTAGCTGGGATGAGGCTTTATGAGCAGTTCTTC
.	TRBD2	TRBV19	TRBJ2-5	CASGGEREGRETQYF	TGTGCCAGTGGGGGCGAGCGGGAGGGCCGAGAGACCCAGTACTTC
.	.	TRBV25-1	TRBJ2-1	CASSWGDEQFF	TGTGCCAGCAGTTGGGGGGATGAGCAGTTCTTC
once	.	TRBV18	TRBJ1-3	CASSRLETISGNTIYF	TGTGCCAGCTCGCGGTTAGAGACTATCTCTGGAAACACCATATATTTT
few	TRBD1	TRBV28	TRBJ1-2	CASSLNGGQSYGYTF	TGTGCCAGCAGTTTAAATGGGGGACAGAGCTATGGCTACACCTTC
.	.	TRBV19	TRBJ1-2	CASSVPQGGVGGYTF	TGTGCCAGTAGTGTTCCCCAGGGAGGAGTTGGAGGCTACACCTTC
.	.	TRBV19	TRBJ2-2	CASSSNPGVTGELFF	TGTGCCAGTAGTTCGAATCCCGGAGTCACCGGGGAGCTGTTTTTT
.	.	TRBV2	TRBJ2-7	CASSVTRTEQYF	TGTGCCAGCAGTGTGACTCGGACAGAACAGTACTTC
.	.	TRBV7-2	TRBJ2-6	CASSLRGHTEAGANVLTF	TGTGCCAGCAGCTTGAGGGGACACACAGAAGCTGGGGCCAACGTCCTGACTTTC
once	TRBD1	TRBV30	TRBJ1-4	CAWGPGTGLPATNEKLFF	TGTGCCTGGGGCCCCGGGACAGGTTTACCTGCAACTAATGAAAAACTGTTTTTT
.	.	TRBV10-3	TRBJ2-2	CAINRANTGELFF	TGTGCCATCAACAGGGCGAACACCGGGGAGCTGTTTTTT
few	TRBD2	TRBV2	TRBJ2-7	CASSGRTSGTYEQYF	TGTGCCAGCAGTGGACGGACTAGCGGGACCTACGAGCAGTACTTC
.	.	TRBV5-1	TRBJ1-3	CASSLGNSGNTIYF	TGCGCCAGCAGCTTGGGGAACTCTGGAAACACCATATATTTT
few	TRBD2	TRBV5-5	TRBJ2-7	CASSPGPSGRLSYEQYF	TGTGCCAGCAGCCCAGGACCTAGCGGGAGACTCTCCTACGAGCAGTACTTC
.	.	TRBV7-2	TRBJ2-1	CASSLNAGLNEQFF	TGTGCCAGCAGCTTAAACGCAGGGTTAAATGAGCAGTTCTTC
once	TRBD1	TRBV7-3	TRBJ1-1	CASSITGATEAFF	TGTGCCAGCAGCATCACAGGGGCCACTGAAGCTTTCTTT
.	TRBD1	TRBV6-1	TRBJ1-1	CASSLQGPATEAFF	TGTGCCAGCAGTCTACAGGGGCCGGCCACTGAAGCTTTCTTT
.	.	TRBV10-3	TRBJ2-3	CAIRYRVADTQYF	TGTGCCATCAGGTACAGGGTGGCAGATACGCAGTATTTT
once	.	TRBV30	TRBJ2-3	CAWSPGHLGRDTQYF	TGTGCCTGGAGTCCCGGACATTTGGGGCGGGATACGCAGTATTTT
.	.	TRBV6-5	TRBJ2-7	CASSYGQISYEQYF	TGTGCCAGCAGTTACGGACAGATCTCCTACGAGCAGTACTTC
.	TRBD2	TRBV5-1	TRBJ2-3	CASSISGTSTDTQYF	TGCGCCAGCAGCATTAGCGGGACTAGCACAGATACGCAGTATTTT
.	.	TRBV5-1	TRBJ2-2	CASRAGTGELFF	TGCGCCAGCAGGGCTGGCACCGGGGAGCTGTTTTTT
once	.	TRBV5-1	TRBJ1-3	CASSFDGVSGNTIYF	TGCGCCAGCAGCTTCGATGGGGTCTCTGGAAACACCATATATTTT
.	.	TRBV9	TRBJ2-1	CASSVRTNNGQFF	TGTGCCAGCAGCGTTAGGACAAACAATGGGCAGTTCTTC
few	TRBD1	TRBV19	TRBJ1-5	CASSIGQDQPQHF	TGTGCCAGTAGTATCGGACAGGATCAGCCCCAGCATTTT
.	.	TRBV5-1	TRBJ2-5	CASTQSLTPGTQYF	TGCGCCAGCACCCAATCTCTAACTCCAGGGACCCAGTACTTC
.	TRBD1	TRBV5-4	TRBJ1-6	CASRTYRGDPNSPLHF	TGTGCCAGCAGAACCTACAGGGGGGACCCGAATTCACCCCTCCACTTT
.	TRBD1	TRBV4-1	TRBJ1-3	CASSPGQLSGNTIYF	TGCGCCAGCAGCCCGGGACAGTTGTCTGGAAACACCATATATTTT
.	.	TRBV9	TRBJ2-1	CASSVEGRGQFF	TGTGCCAGCAGCGTAGAAGGCAGGGGGCAGTTCTTC
.	.	TRBV19	TRBJ1-3	CASNPQGTGNTIYF	TGTGCCAGTAATCCCCAGGGGACTGGAAACACCATATATTTT
.	.	TRBV30	TRBJ1-2	CAWEPIYGYTF	TGTGCCTGGGAACCCATCTATGGCTACACCTTC
.	.	TRBV4-1	TRBJ1-2	CASSPHGGLGEGYGYTF	TGCGCCAGCAGCCCCCATGGGGGATTGGGGGAGGGCTATGGCTACACCTTC